The rows below give T cell receptor beta chains drawn from one sample of a study of shared clonotypes between healthy human individuals. Data came from immunoSEQ multiplex PCR; TCRdb stores just in-frame clones and leaves some out. The table includes 1.4 million to 1.5 million clones, more than 95% detected once. The specimen was naive CD4+ T cells sorted from blood. These receptors all stem from a man aged 25-45 years in good health. Each CDR3 is given with its conserved first and last residue. Each record gives: D gene, clone size, J gene, V gene, CDR3 protein, CDR3 DNA. The D gene is left open where the match is weak. Clone size is given for some rows only: seen once, a few or many times, or a class if the clone is expanded.

d_gene: NA; abundance: once; j_gene: TRBJ2-7; v_gene: TRBV10-2; CDR3aa: CASSEYWERSSYEQYF; CDR3nt: TGCGCCAGCAGTGAGTATTGGGAGAGGAGCTCCTACGAGCAGTACTTC
d_gene: TRBD1; abundance: NA; j_gene: TRBJ1-3; v_gene: TRBV7-9; CDR3aa: CASSLEIGTGLNTIYF; CDR3nt: TGTGCCAGCAGCTTAGAAATCGGGACAGGGCTGAACACCATATATTTT
d_gene: TRBD2; abundance: NA; j_gene: TRBJ2-1; v_gene: TRBV29-1; CDR3aa: CSVASGRQNIYNEQFF; CDR3nt: TGCAGCGTTGCTAGCGGGAGGCAAAACATTTACAATGAGCAGTTCTTC
d_gene: TRBD1; abundance: NA; j_gene: TRBJ1-5; v_gene: TRBV30; CDR3aa: CAHGTVGNQPQHF; CDR3nt: TGTGCCCACGGGACAGTCGGCAATCAGCCCCAGCATTTT
d_gene: TRBD1; abundance: NA; j_gene: TRBJ2-7; v_gene: TRBV7-6; CDR3aa: CASSLGQSSYEQYF; CDR3nt: TGTGCCAGCAGCTTGGGACAGAGCTCCTACGAGCAGTACTTC
d_gene: TRBD2; abundance: NA; j_gene: TRBJ2-7; v_gene: TRBV9; CDR3aa: CASSSTSGSPQYF; CDR3nt: TGTGCCAGCAGCTCGACTAGCGGGAGTCCCCAGTACTTC
d_gene: NA; abundance: NA; j_gene: TRBJ2-5; v_gene: TRBV27; CDR3aa: CASSLSLASETQYF; CDR3nt: TGTGCCAGCAGTTTATCCCTAGCTTCGGAGACCCAGTACTTC
d_gene: TRBD2; abundance: NA; j_gene: TRBJ2-1; v_gene: TRBV15; CDR3aa: CATSRDNVGIGGINEQFF; CDR3nt: TGTGCCACCAGCAGAGATAATGTAGGTATCGGGGGGATCAATGAGCAGTTCTTC
d_gene: TRBD1; abundance: NA; j_gene: TRBJ2-7; v_gene: TRBV11-2; CDR3aa: CASSPMTGSVYEQYF; CDR3nt: TGTGCCAGCAGCCCTATGACAGGGTCCGTCTACGAGCAGTACTTC
d_gene: NA; abundance: once; j_gene: TRBJ1-3; v_gene: TRBV5-5; CDR3aa: CASSFLLPSSGNTIYF; CDR3nt: TGTGCCAGCAGCTTTTTACTACCAAGCTCTGGAAACACCATATATTTT
d_gene: NA; abundance: NA; j_gene: TRBJ1-4; v_gene: TRBV2; CDR3aa: CASSSDVGREKLFF; CDR3nt: TGTGCCAGCAGTTCGGATGTGGGCCGCGAAAAACTGTTTTTT
d_gene: NA; abundance: NA; j_gene: TRBJ2-6; v_gene: TRBV7-8; CDR3aa: CASSSQRGLMGANVLTF; CDR3nt: TGTGCCAGCAGCTCCCAAAGGGGCCTCATGGGGGCCAACGTCCTGACTTTC
d_gene: TRBD2; abundance: NA; j_gene: TRBJ2-7; v_gene: TRBV6-5; CDR3aa: CASSFGGDPYEQYF; CDR3nt: TGTGCCAGCAGTTTCGGGGGGGACCCCTACGAGCAGTACTTC
d_gene: TRBD1; abundance: NA; j_gene: TRBJ1-1; v_gene: TRBV18; CDR3aa: CASSPGTGYTEAFF; CDR3nt: TGTGCCAGCTCACCGGGGACAGGGTACACTGAAGCTTTCTTT
d_gene: TRBD1; abundance: NA; j_gene: TRBJ2-2; v_gene: TRBV7-3; CDR3aa: CASSPPGQGWGTGELFF; CDR3nt: TGTGCCAGCAGCCCACCGGGACAGGGGTGGGGCACCGGGGAGCTGTTTTTT
d_gene: NA; abundance: NA; j_gene: TRBJ1-1; v_gene: TRBV5-1; CDR3aa: CASSLDSGWVTEAFF; CDR3nt: TGCGCCAGCAGCTTGGACTCGGGGTGGGTCACTGAAGCTTTCTTT
d_gene: TRBD2; abundance: NA; j_gene: TRBJ2-3; v_gene: TRBV7-9; CDR3aa: CASSSSGRASDTQYF; CDR3nt: TGTGCCAGCAGCTCGAGCGGGAGGGCCTCTGATACGCAGTATTTT
d_gene: TRBD2; abundance: NA; j_gene: TRBJ2-5; v_gene: TRBV9; CDR3aa: CASSVSGRVLGETQYF; CDR3nt: TGTGCCAGCAGCGTTAGCGGGAGGGTATTAGGGGAGACCCAGTACTTC
d_gene: TRBD1; abundance: NA; j_gene: TRBJ2-3; v_gene: TRBV6-1; CDR3aa: CASSVLQGALPSTDTQYF; CDR3nt: TGTGCCAGCAGTGTTCTACAGGGGGCGCTACCCAGCACAGATACGCAGTATTTT
d_gene: TRBD2; abundance: NA; j_gene: TRBJ2-5; v_gene: TRBV10-3; CDR3aa: CATRTGLAKETQYF; CDR3nt: TGTGCCACCCGAACGGGACTAGCCAAAGAGACCCAGTACTTC
d_gene: TRBD1; abundance: NA; j_gene: TRBJ2-1; v_gene: TRBV5-8; CDR3aa: CASSPGQGTPYNEQFF; CDR3nt: TGTGCCAGCAGCCCCGGACAGGGGACTCCCTACAATGAGCAGTTCTTC
d_gene: NA; abundance: NA; j_gene: TRBJ1-5; v_gene: TRBV15; CDR3aa: CATSSDTLSNQPQHF; CDR3nt: TGTGCCACCAGCAGTGACACCCTTAGCAATCAGCCCCAGCATTTT
d_gene: TRBD1; abundance: NA; j_gene: TRBJ1-2; v_gene: TRBV5-4; CDR3aa: CASSLIQGTNYGYTF; CDR3nt: TGTGCCAGCAGCCTAATACAGGGGACCAACTATGGCTACACCTTC
d_gene: TRBD2; abundance: NA; j_gene: TRBJ2-7; v_gene: TRBV4-1; CDR3aa: CASSQAPSPGLAAYEQYF; CDR3nt: TGCGCCAGCAGCCAAGCTCCTTCTCCTGGACTAGCGGCCTACGAGCAGTACTTC
d_gene: TRBD2; abundance: NA; j_gene: TRBJ2-6; v_gene: TRBV15; CDR3aa: CATSRDGEGSGANVLTF; CDR3nt: TGTGCCACCAGCAGAGATGGGGAGGGCTCTGGGGCCAACGTCCTGACTTTC
d_gene: NA; abundance: NA; j_gene: TRBJ2-7; v_gene: TRBV6-5; CDR3aa: CASSSHQGYEQYF; CDR3nt: TGTGCCAGCAGTTCTCATCAGGGCTACGAGCAGTACTTC
d_gene: NA; abundance: NA; j_gene: TRBJ2-7; v_gene: TRBV18; CDR3aa: CASSPMTDSSHEQYF; CDR3nt: TGTGCCAGCTCACCAATGACGGACAGCAGCCACGAGCAGTACTTC
d_gene: NA; abundance: NA; j_gene: TRBJ2-7; v_gene: TRBV18; CDR3aa: CASSLRRAGRANYEQYF; CDR3nt: TGTGCCAGCTCACTCCGACGGGCAGGCCGTGCAAATTACGAGCAGTACTTC
d_gene: NA; abundance: NA; j_gene: TRBJ2-5; v_gene: TRBV7-7; CDR3aa: CASSLLGPRTQETQYF; CDR3nt: TGTGCTAGCAGCTTGCTGGGGCCCAGGACGCAAGAGACCCAGTACTTC
d_gene: NA; abundance: NA; j_gene: TRBJ1-4; v_gene: TRBV28; CDR3aa: CASSLPGVNEKLFF; CDR3nt: TGTGCCAGCAGCCTCCCAGGGGTGAATGAAAAACTGTTTTTT
d_gene: TRBD2; abundance: NA; j_gene: TRBJ2-7; v_gene: TRBV18; CDR3aa: CASSPGLSPVAGPYEQYF; CDR3nt: TGTGCCAGCTCACCGGGCCTCTCGCCGGTAGCGGGGCCCTACGAGCAGTACTTC
d_gene: NA; abundance: NA; j_gene: TRBJ2-1; v_gene: TRBV19; CDR3aa: CASSNEPFLGEQFF; CDR3nt: TGTGCCAGTAGTAATGAGCCGTTTCTCGGGGAGCAGTTCTTC
d_gene: NA; abundance: NA; j_gene: TRBJ2-7; v_gene: TRBV9; CDR3aa: CASSAGGGSGPYEQYF; CDR3nt: TGTGCCAGCAGCGCGGGGGGCGGGAGCGGCCCTTACGAGCAGTACTTC
d_gene: TRBD1; abundance: once; j_gene: TRBJ2-6; v_gene: TRBV18; CDR3aa: CASSLGQGNSGANVLTF; CDR3nt: TGTGCCAGCTCACTAGGACAGGGGAACTCTGGGGCCAACGTCCTGACTTTC
d_gene: NA; abundance: NA; j_gene: TRBJ2-1; v_gene: TRBV7-8; CDR3aa: CASSLARSNEQFF; CDR3nt: TGTGCCAGCAGCTTAGCTCGCAGCAATGAGCAGTTCTTC
d_gene: TRBD1; abundance: NA; j_gene: TRBJ2-7; v_gene: TRBV7-9; CDR3aa: CASSLTLGLGQGIYEQYF; CDR3nt: TGTGCCAGCAGCTTAACTCTCGGTCTGGGACAGGGTATTTACGAGCAGTACTTC
d_gene: TRBD1; abundance: NA; j_gene: TRBJ2-3; v_gene: TRBV10-3; CDR3aa: CAIRGTGSTDTQYF; CDR3nt: TGTGCCATCAGAGGGACAGGGAGCACAGATACGCAGTATTTT
d_gene: TRBD1; abundance: once; j_gene: TRBJ2-1; v_gene: TRBV19; CDR3aa: CASGDRAYNEQFF; CDR3nt: TGTGCCAGTGGGGACAGGGCCTACAATGAGCAGTTCTTC
d_gene: TRBD1; abundance: NA; j_gene: TRBJ2-7; v_gene: TRBV10-3; CDR3aa: CAITGTGVDEQYF; CDR3nt: TGTGCCATTACCGGGACAGGGGTGGACGAGCAGTACTTC
d_gene: NA; abundance: NA; j_gene: TRBJ2-3; v_gene: TRBV7-6; CDR3aa: CASAKRTDTQYF; CDR3nt: TGTGCCAGCGCGAAGCGCACAGATACGCAGTATTTT
d_gene: NA; abundance: NA; j_gene: TRBJ1-4; v_gene: TRBV6-8; CDR3aa: CASSPVPLGEKLFF; CDR3nt: TGTGCCAGCAGTCCGGTCCCCCTAGGCGAAAAACTGTTTTTT